One sample yielded the 13 T cell receptor beta chains listed below, sequenced in a study of T cell changes during pregnancy in multiple sclerosis. Generated by immunoSEQ multiplex PCR, the TCRdb table keeps only in-frame clones and is missing some. The profile shows about 46,000 clones, 75% to 95% of them singletons. Material: CD8+ T cells from peripheral blood mononuclear cells, obtained after pregnancy. All receptors derive from a female donor with multiple sclerosis, enrolled in a pregnancy study.

This sequence joins TRBV27 and TRBJ1-1; a weak D match, TRBD1 (6 bases). Germline V gives CDR1 MNHEY, CDR2 SMNVEV (reference sequence). This CDR3 contains 13 residues. Trimming pared 5 bases from V and 6 bases from J, leaving 13 bases between. CDR3 sequence reads: CASSVLQGAEAFF. The DNA for the CDR3 is TGTGCCAGCAGTGTTTTACAGGGCGCTGAAGCTTTCTTT.

Here the CDR3 reads CASSDLASAGANQPQHF. In DNA form, the CDR3 reads TGTGCCAGCTCAGATTTAGCGTCGGCAGGGGCTAATCAGCCCCAGCATTTT. The J gene is TRBJ1-5, the V gene TRBV27; TRBD1 is a possible D gene (6 bases). Trimming stripped 8 bases from V and 4 bases from J, with 24 bases between. Germline lookup yields CDR1 MNHEY and CDR2 SMNVEV (reference sequence). This CDR3 is built from 17 residues.

The CDR3 reads CASSIAVNEQFF. CDR3 nucleotides: TGTGCCAGTAGTATAGCGGTCAATGAGCAGTTCTTC. The chain recombines TRBV19 with TRBJ2-1, with D unclear. The length of the CDR3 is 12 residues. CDR1 and CDR2 (germline): LNHDA, SQIVND (reference sequence). The V end was cut by 1 base, the J end by 6 bases, with 4 bases between.

Only one count was recorded for this clone. CDR3 nucleotides: TGTGCCAGCAGTTCATCAATGTTAGCTTTCTTT. Amino acids: CASSSSMLAFF. The V and J genes are TRBV6-1 and TRBJ1-1; unclear D gene. The CDR3 is made up of 11 amino acids. Trimming shortened V by 5 bases and J by 10 bases, and 11 bases separated the two germline ends. Germline CDR1 and CDR2: MNHNS and SASEGT.

J is TRBJ1-2 and V is TRBV6-5; D is possibly TRBD1 (6 bases). The CDR3 consists of 13 residues. CDR1 and CDR2 (germline): MNHEY, SVGAGI. V shed 2 bases and J shed 8 bases, with 12 bases lying between them. CDR3 sequence (DNA): TGTGCCAGCAGTTACGCCCAGGGGTGGGGCTACACCTTC. The encoded protein is CASSYAQGWGYTF.

This chain links TRBV7-9 with TRBJ2-1; 9 bases agree with TRBD1. CDR3 length equals 12 residues. In germline, CDR1 is SEHNR, CDR2 FQNEAQ (reference sequence). Trimming cost V 3 bases and J 15 bases; bases outside gene matches: 6. In DNA form, the CDR3 reads TGTGCCAGCAGCTTTGGGGACAGGGCATGGTTCTTC. Translated: CASSFGDRAWFF.

The rearrangement links TRBV11-2 to TRBJ2-1, with 10 bases fitting TRBD2. The trim removed 1 base at V and 6 bases at J, leaving 9 bases unmatched. CDR1 and CDR2 from the germline V gene are SGHAT and FQNNGV. The CDR3 length is 17 residues. This CDR3 is CASSLGLAGALGNEQFF. DNA for the CDR3: TGTGCCAGCAGCTTAGGTCTAGCGGGGGCTCTCGGCAATGAGCAGTTCTTC.

The genes are TRBV5-6 and TRBJ2-7; no definite D call. V was clipped by 3 bases and J by 3 bases, with 10 bases between them. The CDR3 runs to 13 residues. Per germline, CDR1 SGHDT and CDR2 YYEEEE. CDR3 in amino acids: CASSSSQHYEQYF. In nucleotides, the CDR3 is TGTGCCAGCAGCTCTAGTCAACACTACGAGCAGTACTTC. Based on the CDR3 plus reference TRBV5-6 and TRBJ2-7, the full variable domain is DAGVTQSPTHLIKTRGQQVTLRCSPKSGHDTVSWYQQALGQGPQFIFQYYEEEERQRGNFPDRFSGHQFPNYSSELNVNALLLGDSALYLCASSSSQHYEQYFGPGTRLTVT.

This sequence joins TRBV4-1 and TRBJ1-2, with TRBD1 as a possible D gene (5 bases). CDR1 MGHRA and CDR2 YSYEKL come from the germline V gene. CDR3 length: 13 residues. The ends were cut back, 0 bases at V and 8 bases at J, with 10 bases in the middle. In DNA form, the CDR3 reads TGCGCCAGCAGCCAAGATACAGGTTGGGGCTACACCTTC. Its translation is CASSQDTGWGYTF.

The rearrangement links TRBV5-1 to TRBJ2-3, with D maybe TRBD2 (5 bases). V lost 7 bases and J lost 0, with 15 bases in between. The germline V gene has CDR1 SGHRS and CDR2 YFSETQ. The length of the CDR3 is 15 residues. Here the CDR3 DNA reads TGCGCCAGCCGTTACGGGGAGAGTAGCACAGATACGCAGTATTTT. It is translated as CASRYGESSTDTQYF.

The chain couples TRBV18 to TRBJ2-7; tentatively, D is TRBD2 (5 bases). The length of the CDR3 is 14 residues. V was clipped by 1 base and J by 5 bases, with 12 bases between them. Germline CDR1 reads KGHSH; CDR2 reads LQKENI. DNA of the CDR3: TGTGCCAGCTCACCACTCGCTAGCATCCACGAGCAGTACTTC. Protein product: CASSPLASIHEQYF.

The chain joins TRBV9 to TRBJ2-2; 10 bases align to TRBD2. This CDR3 spans 16 amino acids. The V gene end was trimmed by 2 bases and the J gene end by 1 base; junction bases not matched to a gene: 2. Germline CDR1 SGDLS, CDR2 YYNGEE. CDR3 nucleotide sequence: TGTGCCAGCAGCGTTAGACTAGCGGGGAACACCGGGGAGCTGTTTTTT. Amino acids: CASSVRLAGNTGELFF.

This clone was observed once. In nucleotides, the CDR3 is TGTGCCAGCAGTAGCGGGACAGGGAGAACTGAAGCTTTCTTT. Protein product: CASSSGTGRTEAFF. The chain recombines TRBV6-1 with TRBJ1-1; TRBD1 matches at 9 bases. V lost 5 bases and J lost 5; bases outside the gene matches: 6. Germline CDR1 reads MNHNS; CDR2 reads SASEGT. The CDR3 runs 14 residues.